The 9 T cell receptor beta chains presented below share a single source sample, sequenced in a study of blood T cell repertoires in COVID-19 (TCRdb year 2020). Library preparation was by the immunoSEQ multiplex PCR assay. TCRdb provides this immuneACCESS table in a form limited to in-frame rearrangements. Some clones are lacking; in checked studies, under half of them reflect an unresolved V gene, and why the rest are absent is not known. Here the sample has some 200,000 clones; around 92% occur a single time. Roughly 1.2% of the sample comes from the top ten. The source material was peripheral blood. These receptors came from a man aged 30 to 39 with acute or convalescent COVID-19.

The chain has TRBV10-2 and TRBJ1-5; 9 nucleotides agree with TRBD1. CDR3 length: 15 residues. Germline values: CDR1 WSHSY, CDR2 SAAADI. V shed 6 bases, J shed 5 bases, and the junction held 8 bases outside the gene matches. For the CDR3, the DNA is TGCGCCAGCAGGGACCGGGACAGGGACTATCAGCCCCAGCATTTT. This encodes CASRDRDRDYQPQHF.

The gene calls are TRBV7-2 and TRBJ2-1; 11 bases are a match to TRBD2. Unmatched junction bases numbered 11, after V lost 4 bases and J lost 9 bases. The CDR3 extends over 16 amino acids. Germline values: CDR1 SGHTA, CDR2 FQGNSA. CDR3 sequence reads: CASSSYSGRGISEQFF. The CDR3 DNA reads TGTGCCAGCAGCTCCTATAGCGGGAGGGGGATTAGTGAGCAGTTCTTC.

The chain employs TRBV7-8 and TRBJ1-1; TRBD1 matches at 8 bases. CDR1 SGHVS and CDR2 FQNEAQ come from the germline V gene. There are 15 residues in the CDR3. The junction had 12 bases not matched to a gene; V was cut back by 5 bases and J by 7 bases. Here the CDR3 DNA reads TGTGCCAGCAGCCCACTTTATCGGACAGGGCGTGAAGCTTTCTTT. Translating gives CASSPLYRTGREAFF.

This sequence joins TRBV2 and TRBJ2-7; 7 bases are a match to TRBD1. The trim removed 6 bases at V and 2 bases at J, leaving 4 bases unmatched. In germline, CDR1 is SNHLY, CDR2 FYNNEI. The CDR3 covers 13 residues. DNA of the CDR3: TGTGCCAGCAGGCAGGGGGTCCCCTACGAGCAGTACTTC. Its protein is CASRQGVPYEQYF.

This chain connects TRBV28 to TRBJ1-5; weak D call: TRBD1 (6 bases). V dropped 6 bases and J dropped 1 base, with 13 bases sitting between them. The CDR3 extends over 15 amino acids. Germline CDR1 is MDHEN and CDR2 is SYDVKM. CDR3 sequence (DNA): TGTGCCAGCAGATTAACAGGGTTGAGCAATCAGCCCCAGCATTTT. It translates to CASRLTGLSNQPQHF.

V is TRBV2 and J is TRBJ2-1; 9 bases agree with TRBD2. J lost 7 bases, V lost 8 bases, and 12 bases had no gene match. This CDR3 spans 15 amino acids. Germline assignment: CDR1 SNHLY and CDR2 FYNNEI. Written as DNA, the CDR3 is TGTGCCAGCGGCTCGAGGAGCGGGGGGTTGAATGAGCAGTTCTTC. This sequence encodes CASGSRSGGLNEQFF.

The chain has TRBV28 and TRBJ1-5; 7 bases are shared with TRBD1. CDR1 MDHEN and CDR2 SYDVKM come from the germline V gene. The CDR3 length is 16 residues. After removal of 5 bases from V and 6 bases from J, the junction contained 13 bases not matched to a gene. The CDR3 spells CASSPPGGGVGQPQHF. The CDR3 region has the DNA TGTGCCAGCAGTCCCCCTGGAGGGGGCGTCGGTCAGCCCCAGCATTTT.

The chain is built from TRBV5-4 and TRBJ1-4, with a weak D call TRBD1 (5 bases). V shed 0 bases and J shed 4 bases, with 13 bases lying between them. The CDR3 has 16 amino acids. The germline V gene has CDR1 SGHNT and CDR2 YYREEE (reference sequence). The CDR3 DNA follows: TGTGCCAGCAGCTTGGGGGGAATCGGGGGTAATGAAAAACTGTTTTTT. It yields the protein CASSLGGIGGNEKLFF.

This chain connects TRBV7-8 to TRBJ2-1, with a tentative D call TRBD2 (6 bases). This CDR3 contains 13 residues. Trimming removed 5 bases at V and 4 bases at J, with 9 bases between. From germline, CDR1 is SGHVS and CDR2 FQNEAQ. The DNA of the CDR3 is TGTGCCAGCAGCCCTAGCGCATACAATGAGCAGTTCTTC. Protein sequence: CASSPSAYNEQFF.